This T cell receptor (beta chain) was sequenced during a study of cytomegalovirus exposure and HLA in healthy donors. Whole-study results and caveats: Cytomegalovirus association was listed for 164 TCR beta chains. Later work found that TCR association rates differed between HLA loci; DRB1 had the most and HLA-C the fewest.

With 60 Vbeta and 13 Jbeta primers, the PCR was carried out. Sequencing was performed with immunoSEQ multiplex PCR; in TCRdb, only in-frame clones are kept and a portion is missing. The table includes 80,000 to 100,000 clones, around 68% detected once. These donors, healthy bone marrow donors, were studied. Unmatched junction bases numbered 7, after V lost 4 bases and J lost 8 bases. The CDR3 length is 14 residues. Germline lookup yields CDR1 SGHNT and CDR2 YENEEA. To note about this clone: Its specificity is unknown.

What was sequenced was PBMCs. This chain uses TRBV11-3 with TRBJ2-1; 8 nucleotides line up with TRBD2. The source is a woman aged 40 to 50 in good health and CMV-seropositive. This chain's CDR3 is CASSSLTSDHEQFF. The CDR3 coding sequence is TGTGCCAGCAGCTCGCTGACTAGCGACCATGAGCAGTTCTTC.